Listed here are 10 T cell receptor beta chains from one sample, sequenced in a study of regulatory T cells in long-lasting Graves disease. Regarding time point: newly diagnosed GD, antithyroid drugs for less than 3 months. The authors made the TCR library using RNA they extracted from PBMCs. Assembly of TCR beta libraries relied on iRepertoire HTBI primers together with Arm-PCR of CDR3 regions. TCRdb used MiXCR to reprocess the multiplex PCR reads, holding one entry per CDR3 protein. The data hold hundreds of thousands of distinct CDR3 sequences, with 15% to 20% observed a single time. The sample was also linked to a second study, of T cells in Graves' hyperthyroidism and ophthalmopathy.

The source material was peripheral blood mononuclear cells (PBMCs), sampled at new diagnosis, from a patient treated with antithyroid drugs. These receptors all come from a middle-aged woman with Graves disease.

The V gene is TRBV5-5, the J gene TRBJ2-1; 11 bases match TRBD2. The CDR3 extends over 16 amino acids. V lost 3 bases and J lost 5; bases outside the gene matches: 7. CDR1 SGHKS and CDR2 YYEKEE come from the germline V gene (reference sequence). CDR3 nucleotides: TGTGCCAGCAGCTCCTTAGCGGGGGGGCCCCACAATGAGCAGTTCTTC. Its protein is CASSSLAGGPHNEQFF.

This clonotype has only a few counts. The chain combines TRBV5-1 with TRBJ2-5; D may be TRBD1 or TRBD2 (5 bases each). Between the trimmed V and J ends, which lost 2 bases and 5 bases, there was a span of 22 bases. Looked up from germline, CDR1 is SGHRS and CDR2 is YFSETQ. The CDR3 runs 17 residues. The DNA of the CDR3 is TGCGCCAGCAGCTTAAATCAGGGAGAAGGTAGTTACGAGACCCAGTACTTC. The encoded protein is CASSLNQGEGSYETQYF.

In its sample, this clonotype was seen many times. The chain is built from TRBV9 and TRBJ2-1; D is possibly TRBD1 or TRBD2 (5 bases each). This CDR3 comprises 15 residues. Looked up from germline, CDR1 is SGDLS and CDR2 is YYNGEE. V was shortened by 0 bases and J by 2 bases, with 9 bases between the two germline ends. The CDR3: CASSVGQGAYNEQFF. The CDR3 bases are TGTGCCAGCAGCGTAGGGCAGGGAGCCTACAATGAGCAGTTCTTC.

The genes are TRBV6-2 or TRBV6-3 and TRBJ1-1; TRBD1 agrees at 9 bases. Germline assignment: CDR1 MNHEY and CDR2 SVGEGT. The V and J ends lost 5 bases and 8 bases, in that order; junction bases with no gene match: 6. The CDR3 runs to 13 residues. CDR3 in DNA: TGTGCCAGCAGTGAAGGAGGGACAGGGGAAGCTTTCTTT. Protein product: CASSEGGTGEAFF.

CDR3 sequence: CAISALAGYEQYF. CDR3 sequence (DNA): TGTGCCATCAGTGCTCTAGCGGGCTACGAGCAGTACTTC. The chain uses TRBV10-3 and TRBJ2-7, with 8 bases matching TRBD2. This CDR3 region has 13 residues. V lost 4 bases and J lost 3; bases outside the gene matches: 2. The germline CDR1 and CDR2 sequences are ENHRY and SYGVKD.

This clonotype was recorded many times. CDR3 loop: CAWSVSRVGTQYF. CDR3 DNA: TGTGCCTGGAGTGTATCCCGAGTCGGGACCCAGTACTTC. V and J are TRBV30 and TRBJ2-5, with unresolved D. CDR3 size: 13 residues. The germline V gene has CDR1 GTSNPN and CDR2 SVGIG (reference sequence). The ends were cut back, 0 bases at V and 7 bases at J, with 12 bases in the middle. The full variable domain, its missing parts supplied by reference TRBV30 and TRBJ2-5, is SQTIHQWPATLVQPVGSPLSLECTVEGTSNPNLYWYRQAAGRGLQLLFYSVGIGQISSEVPQNLSASRPQDRQFILSSKKLLLSDSGFYLCAWSVSRVGTQYFGPGTRLLVL.

This clonotype was counted ten times or more. The chain recombines TRBV7-9 with TRBJ2-5, with TRBD2 matching over 13 bases. The trim removed 6 bases at V and 3 bases at J, leaving 4 bases unmatched. CDR1 is SEHNR, CDR2 FQNEAQ, per germline (reference sequence). This CDR3 comprises 15 residues. The CDR3 reads CASSTGLAGEETQYF. The CDR3 region has the DNA TGTGCCAGCAGTACCGGACTAGCGGGGGAAGAGACCCAGTACTTC.

This rearrangement joins TRBV7-9 to TRBJ2-1; maybe TRBD2 (6 bases). The length of the CDR3 is 15 residues. Trimming took off 3 bases at V and 2 bases at J, with 11 bases between the two ends. Germline V gives CDR1 SEHNR, CDR2 FQNEAQ (reference sequence). CDR3 amino acids: CASSFGTSAYNEQFF. Written as DNA, the CDR3 is TGTGCCAGCAGCTTCGGGACTTCCGCCTACAATGAGCAGTTCTTC.

Remarks on this clonotype: A much larger clone sits a single nucleotide away, making a read error possible. The chain joins TRBV5-1 to TRBJ1-1; D ambiguous. Trimming cost V 3 bases and J 4 bases, with 10 bases left between them. The CDR3 contains 13 residues. CDR1 and CDR2 (germline): SGHRS, YFSETQ. CDR3 protein: CASSSPSSTEAFF. The CDR3 DNA is TGCGCCAGCAGCTCTCCGTCAAGCACTGAAGCTTTCTTT.

There are many counts of this clonotype. The chain couples TRBV27 to TRBJ2-7; no reliable D call. The ends were cut back, 4 bases at V and 3 bases at J, with 10 bases in the middle. This CDR3 region has 13 residues. Germline lookup yields CDR1 MNHEY and CDR2 SMNVEV (reference sequence). The CDR3 spells CASSYQWGYEQYF. CDR3 coding DNA: TGTGCCAGCAGTTACCAGTGGGGCTACGAGCAGTACTTC.